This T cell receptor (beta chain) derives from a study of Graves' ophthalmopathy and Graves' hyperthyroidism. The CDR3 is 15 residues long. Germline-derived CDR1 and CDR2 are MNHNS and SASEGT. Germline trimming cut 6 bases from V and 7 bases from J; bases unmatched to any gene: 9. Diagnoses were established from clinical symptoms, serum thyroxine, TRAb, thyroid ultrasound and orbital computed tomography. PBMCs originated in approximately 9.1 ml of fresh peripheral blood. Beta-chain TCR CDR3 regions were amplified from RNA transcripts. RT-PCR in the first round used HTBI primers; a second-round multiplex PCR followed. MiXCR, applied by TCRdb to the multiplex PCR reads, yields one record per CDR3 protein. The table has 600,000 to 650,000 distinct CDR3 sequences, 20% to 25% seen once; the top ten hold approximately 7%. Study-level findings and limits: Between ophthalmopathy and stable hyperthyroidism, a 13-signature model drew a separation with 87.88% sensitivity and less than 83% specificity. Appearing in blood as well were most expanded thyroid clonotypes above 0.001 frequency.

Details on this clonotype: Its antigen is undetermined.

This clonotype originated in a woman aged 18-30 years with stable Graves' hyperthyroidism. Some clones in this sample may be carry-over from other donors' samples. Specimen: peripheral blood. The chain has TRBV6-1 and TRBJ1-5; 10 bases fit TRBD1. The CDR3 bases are TGTGCCAGCAGACAGGGACAGGGGCAGAGGCAGCCCCAGCATTTT. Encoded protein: CASRQGQGQRQPQHF.